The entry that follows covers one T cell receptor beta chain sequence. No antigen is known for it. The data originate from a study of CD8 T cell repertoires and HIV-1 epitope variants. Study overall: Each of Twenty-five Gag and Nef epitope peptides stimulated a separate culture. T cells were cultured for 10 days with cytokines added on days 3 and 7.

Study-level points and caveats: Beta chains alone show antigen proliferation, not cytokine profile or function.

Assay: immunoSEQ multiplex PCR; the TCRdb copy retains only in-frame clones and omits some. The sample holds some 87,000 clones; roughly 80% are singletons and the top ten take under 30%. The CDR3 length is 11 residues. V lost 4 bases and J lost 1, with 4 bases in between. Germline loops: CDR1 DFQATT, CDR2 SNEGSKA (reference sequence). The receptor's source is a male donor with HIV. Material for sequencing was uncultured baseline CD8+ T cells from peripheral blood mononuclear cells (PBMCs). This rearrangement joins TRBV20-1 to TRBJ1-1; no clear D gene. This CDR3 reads CSAKGNTEAFF. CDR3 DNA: TGCAGTGCTAAGGGGAACACTGAAGCTTTCTTT.